Shown below are 20 T cell receptor beta chains from a single sample sequenced in a study of shared clonotypes between healthy human individuals. Produced via immunoSEQ multiplex PCR; TCRdb's table is partial and in-frame only. The sample includes about 1.1 million clones, approximately 80% of them seen just once. The sample taken for sequencing was memory CD4+ T cells from PBMCs. Subset described: CD45RA-negative fraction. The receptors here all came from a man aged 18 to 35 in good health. Some clones in this sample may be carry-over from other donors' samples.

The chain uses TRBV28 and TRBJ2-3; D is possibly TRBD1 (7 bases). Per germline, CDR1 MDHEN and CDR2 SYDVKM. The CDR3 consists of 13 residues. The V end was cut by 3 bases, the J end by 15 bases, with 19 bases between. CDR3 bases: TGTGCCAGCAGTTTCCCGCGGGACAGTCGGGAATATTTT. It codes for CASSFPRDSREYF.

Of note for this clone: This sample includes further DNA sequences coding for the same CDR3. The chain uses TRBV5-1 and TRBJ1-1; D perhaps matches TRBD1 (6 bases). Germline V lookup: CDR1 SGHRS, CDR2 YFSETQ. The V end lost 4 bases, the J end lost 0 bases, and 10 bases lay between the germline ends. The CDR3 consists of 14 residues. The CDR3 reads CASSLQGVNTEAFF. The CDR3 nucleotides read TGCGCCAGCAGCCTACAGGGAGTGAACACTGAAGCTTTCTTT.

The sample holds a few counts of this clone. The genes are TRBV10-3 and TRBJ2-5; a weak D match, TRBD2 (6 bases). Germline lookup yields CDR1 ENHRY and CDR2 SYGVKD. This CDR3 spans 16 amino acids. Trimming took off 4 bases at V and 5 bases at J, with 20 bases between the two ends. The CDR3 sequence is CAISGSLGGNWETQYF. CDR3 bases: TGTGCCATCAGTGGGAGTTTAGGAGGGAATTGGGAGACCCAGTACTTC.

The chain is built from TRBV5-6 and TRBJ2-3, with D hard to call. The CDR3 is 16 residues long. Trimming pared 1 base from V and 1 base from J, leaving 13 bases between. The germline CDR1 and CDR2 sequences are SGHDT and YYEEEE. CDR3 sequence: CASSLSRFKGTDTQYF. For the CDR3, the DNA is TGTGCCAGCAGCTTGTCGCGGTTCAAAGGCACAGATACGCAGTATTTT.

The chain carries TRBV5-8 and TRBJ2-1; D assignment may be TRBD1 or TRBD2 (5 bases each). The V gene lost 7 bases and the J gene lost 3 bases, with 20 bases spanning the gap. Germline CDR1 reads SGHTS; CDR2 reads YDEGEE. There are 16 residues in the CDR3. CDR3 bases: TGTGCCAGCCAAATTTTGGGGGAGTCGGACTACAATGAGCAGTTCTTC. Its translation is CASQILGESDYNEQFF. The full variable domain, in which reference TRBV5-8 and TRBJ2-1 provide the parts outside the CDR3, is EAGVTQSPTHLIKTRGQQATLRCSPISGHTSVYWYQQALGLGLQFLLWYDEGEERNRGNFPPRFSGRQFPNYSSELNVNALELEDSALYLCASQILGESDYNEQFFGPGTRLTVL.

This clone has only a few counts. The V and J genes are TRBV7-9 and TRBJ2-2; 7 nucleotides align to TRBD1. Germline loops: CDR1 SEHNR, CDR2 FQNEAQ (reference sequence). The J segment lost 3 bases and the V segment lost 5 bases, leaving 9 bases of the junction unmatched. This CDR3 region has 16 residues. The CDR3 loop reads CASSRYTGADTGELFF. The CDR3 region has the DNA TGTGCCAGCAGCCGATACACAGGGGCGGACACCGGGGAGCTGTTTTTT.

This clone was detected ten times or more. Distinct nucleotide sequences in the sample also encode this CDR3. The gene calls are TRBV28 and TRBJ1-4; D possibly corresponds to TRBD1 (5 bases). Trimming removed 3 bases at V and 3 bases at J, with 8 bases between. This CDR3 comprises 14 residues. Germline lookup yields CDR1 MDHEN and CDR2 SYDVKM. The CDR3 reads CASSLRGANEKLFF. In nucleotides, the CDR3 is TGTGCCAGCAGTTTGAGGGGTGCTAATGAAAAACTGTTTTTT. Variable domain in full (rest from reference TRBV28 and TRBJ1-4): DVKVTQSSRYLVKRTGEKVFLECVQDMDHENMFWYRQDPGLGLRLIYFSYDVKMKEKGDIPEGYSVSREKKERFSLILESASTNQTSMYLCASSLRGANEKLFFGSGTQLSVL.

The CDR3 is CASSQGAGIQPQHF. CDR3 sequence (DNA): TGCGCCAGCAGCCAAGGTGCAGGGATCCAGCCCCAGCATTTT. The chain recombines TRBV4-3 with TRBJ1-5, with D perhaps matching TRBD1 (5 bases). The ends were cut back, 1 base at V and 7 bases at J, with 11 bases in the middle. Per the germline V gene, CDR1 is LGHNA and CDR2 is YSLEER. This CDR3 has 14 residues.

The chain recombines TRBV2 with TRBJ2-3; D is possibly TRBD1 or TRBD2 (6 bases each). The CDR3 is 13 amino acids. Germline loops: CDR1 SNHLY, CDR2 FYNNEI. The V end was cut by 11 bases, the J end by 5 bases, with 17 bases between. The CDR3 sequence is CALRRETGDTQYF. CDR3 bases: TGTGCCCTTCGGAGGGAGACAGGAGATACGCAGTATTTT.

This clone was seen a single time. The CDR3 coding sequence is TGTGCCGGCGCTAACGGGGACATTCAGTACTTC. It specifies CAGANGDIQYF. The chain employs TRBV7-9 and TRBJ2-4; D is perhaps TRBD2 (5 bases). The CDR3 totals 11 residues. The V gene lost 11 bases and the J gene lost 8 bases, with 13 bases spanning the gap. Germline V gives CDR1 SEHNR, CDR2 FQNEAQ (reference sequence).

The rearrangement links TRBV30 to TRBJ1-2; D possibly corresponds to TRBD1 (6 bases). Trimming removed 2 bases at V and 6 bases at J, with 19 bases between. CDR3 size: 15 residues. CDR1 and CDR2 from the germline V gene are GTSNPN and SVGIG (reference sequence). The CDR3 region has the DNA TGTGCCTGGAGTATTACAGGGTCTCGAGGTGATGGCTACACCTTC. It codes for CAWSITGSRGDGYTF.

This chain connects TRBV27 to TRBJ1-1, with D hard to call. CDR3 length equals 15 residues. The germline CDR1 and CDR2 sequences are MNHEY and SMNVEV (reference sequence). Between the trimmed V and J ends, which lost 2 bases and 0 bases, there was a span of 10 bases. The CDR3 protein is CASSLIFDMNTEAFF. Here the CDR3 DNA reads TGTGCCAGCAGTTTAATCTTTGACATGAACACTGAAGCTTTCTTT.

This chain connects TRBV11-2 to TRBJ2-4; D not certain. The germline V gene encodes CDR1 SGHAT and CDR2 FQNNGV. The CDR3 consists of 14 residues. Trimming cost V 4 bases and J 4 bases, with 11 bases left between them. The CDR3: CASSSQFLKNIQYF. The CDR3 DNA is TGTGCCAGCAGCTCCCAGTTTCTAAAAAACATTCAGTACTTC. Using reference TRBV11-2 and TRBJ2-4 for the parts outside the CDR3, the full variable domain is EAGVAQSPRYKIIEKRQSVAFWCNPISGHATLYWYQQILGQGPKLLIQFQNNGVVDDSQLPKDRFSAERLKGVDSTLKIQPAKLEDSAVYLCASSSQFLKNIQYFGAGTRLSVL.

J is TRBJ1-1 and V is TRBV13; D is perhaps TRBD1 (5 bases). The CDR3 is made up of 14 amino acids. CDR1 and CDR2 (germline): PRHDT, FYEKMQ (reference sequence). V lost 5 bases and J 2 bases, leaving 12 bases between the germline ends. For the CDR3, the DNA is TGTGCCAGCAGCACACAGGAGTCCAACACTGAAGCTTTCTTT. Amino acid sequence: CASSTQESNTEAFF.

The chain links TRBV9 to TRBJ1-2; 7 bases agree with TRBD1. The CDR3 is 15 residues long. V shed 4 bases and J 1 base; nucleotides not matched to a gene: 7. Germline CDR1 reads SGDLS; CDR2 reads YYNGEE. The CDR3 sequence: CASSTNRDSNYGYTF. The CDR3 nucleotides are TGTGCCAGCAGCACCAACCGGGACAGTAACTATGGCTACACCTTC.

In its sample, this clone was seen a few times. V and J are TRBV28 and TRBJ1-4; 9 nucleotides align to TRBD1. The CDR3 is made up of 15 amino acids. With V trimmed by 6 bases and J by 5 bases, 7 bases remained unmatched. The germline gives CDR1 MDHEN, CDR2 SYDVKM. CDR3 in amino acids: CASSYSGQGNEKLFF. The DNA of the CDR3 is TGTGCCAGCAGCTATTCGGGACAGGGAAATGAAAAACTGTTTTTT.

The chain uses TRBV7-2 and TRBJ2-2; D possibly corresponds to TRBD1 (6 bases). The CDR3 runs 15 residues. Germline V gene sequence: CDR1 SGHTA, CDR2 FQGNSA. Trimming cost V 3 bases and J 0 bases, with 8 bases left between them. The CDR3 DNA sequence: TGTGCCAGCAGCTTGGGACATTCGAACACCGGGGAGCTGTTTTTT. Translating it yields CASSLGHSNTGELFF.

This clone was observed once. The chain uses TRBV6-4 and TRBJ2-7; TRBD1 matches 7 bases. The V and J ends lost 7 bases and 6 bases, in that order; junction bases with no gene match: 9. The CDR3 extends over 13 amino acids. Germline V lookup: CDR1 MRHNA, CDR2 SNTAGT. CDR3 sequence: CASKETGTSEQYF. CDR3 DNA sequence: TGTGCCAGCAAGGAGACAGGGACGAGCGAGCAGTACTTC.

The gene calls are TRBV20-1 and TRBJ2-7; D remains ambiguous. With 7 bases removed from V and 0 bases from J, the gap between germline ends came to 7 bases. The germline V gene has CDR1 DFQATT and CDR2 SNEGSKA (reference sequence). This CDR3 contains 11 residues. Here the CDR3 DNA reads TGCAGTGTACAGAGCTCCTACGAGCAGTACTTC. It specifies CSVQSSYEQYF.

The genes are TRBV19 and TRBJ2-2; 9 bases fit TRBD1. The J segment lost 2 bases and the V segment lost 5 bases, leaving 6 bases of the junction unmatched. The CDR3 consists of 16 residues. Germline V gene sequence: CDR1 LNHDA, CDR2 SQIVND (reference sequence). In DNA, the CDR3 is TGTGCCAGTAGTCCAAGACAGGGGGGAAACACCGGGGAGCTGTTTTTT. It codes for CASSPRQGGNTGELFF.